The 20 T cell receptor beta chains given below trace back to one sample, sequenced in a study of PD-L1 blockade in urothelial cancer. Noted time point: peripheral blood 6 weeks after treatment start. TCRdb's copy holds only in-frame clones and misses some; the assay was immunoSEQ multiplex PCR. The sample carries more than 95,000 clones, 85% to 90% recorded once. Sequencing was performed on PBMCs, taken around atezolizumab (anti-PD-L1) treatment. The receptor source for this set is a man aged 60 to 69 with urothelial cancer.

The chain links TRBV18 to TRBJ1-6; 9 bases map to TRBD1. Trimming at V came to 3 bases and at J to 9 bases, leaving 3 bases not matched to a gene. In germline, CDR1 is KGHSH, CDR2 LQKENI. CDR3 length equals 14 residues. The CDR3 spells CASSPGQGGSPLHF. Written as DNA, the CDR3 is TGTGCCAGCTCACCGGGACAGGGCGGTTCACCCCTCCACTTT.

This chain uses TRBV5-6 with TRBJ2-7; 10 nucleotides agree with TRBD1. The CDR3 contains 15 residues. CDR1 and CDR2 from the germline V gene are SGHDT and YYEEEE. Losses at the gene ends were 4 bases for V and 6 bases for J; bases not matched to a gene: 10. CDR3 sequence reads: CASSLAGTGEGEQYF. CDR3 nucleotide sequence: TGTGCCAGCAGCCTAGCCGGGACAGGGGAAGGCGAGCAGTACTTC.

The CDR3 region is CASKGQGDGYTF. For the CDR3, the DNA is TGTGCCAGCAAGGGACAGGGAGATGGCTACACCTTC. The V and J genes are TRBV2 and TRBJ1-2; 9 nucleotides align to TRBD1. Germline V gene data show CDR1 as SNHLY and CDR2 as FYNNEI. Trimming took 7 bases from V and 6 from J; bases not matched to a gene: 3. The CDR3 consists of 12 residues.

The chain combines TRBV5-1 with TRBJ2-1; 12 bases line up with TRBD2. Germline lookup yields CDR1 SGHRS and CDR2 YFSETQ. J lost 3 bases, V lost 0 bases, and 1 base had no gene match. This CDR3 spans 16 amino acids. CDR3 region: CASSLGLAGVYNEQFF. The DNA for the CDR3 is TGCGCCAGCAGCTTGGGACTAGCGGGAGTCTACAATGAGCAGTTCTTC.

The rearrangement joins TRBV11-2 to TRBJ2-5; D perhaps matches TRBD2 (5 bases). The V end lost 4 bases, the J end lost 1 base, and 7 bases lay between the germline ends. The CDR3 runs 13 residues. From germline, CDR1 is SGHAT and CDR2 FQNNGV. Written as DNA, the CDR3 is TGTGCCAGCAGCTCGAGCGGCCAAGAGACCCAGTACTTC. Translating gives CASSSSGQETQYF. The variable domain in full, completed from reference TRBV11-2 and TRBJ2-5, reads EAGVAQSPRYKIIEKRQSVAFWCNPISGHATLYWYQQILGQGPKLLIQFQNNGVVDDSQLPKDRFSAERLKGVDSTLKIQPAKLEDSAVYLCASSSSGQETQYFGPGTRLLVL.

This sequence joins TRBV19 and TRBJ1-1, with D perhaps TRBD1 (6 bases). V gave up 3 bases and J gave up 1 base, with 15 bases separating them. CDR3 size: 16 residues. The germline V gene has CDR1 LNHDA and CDR2 SQIVND (reference sequence). This CDR3 is CASSIGGQPPNTEAFF. DNA for the CDR3: TGTGCCAGTAGTATCGGAGGACAGCCTCCGAACACTGAAGCTTTCTTT. Full variable domain (rest looked up from reference TRBV19 and TRBJ1-1): DGGITQSPKYLFRKEGQNVTLSCEQNLNHDAMYWYRQDPGQGLRLIYYSQIVNDFQKGDIAEGYSVSREKKESFPLTVTSAQKNPTAFYLCASSIGGQPPNTEAFFGQGTRLTVV.

This rearrangement joins TRBV7-9 to TRBJ2-1; the match to TRBD1 covers 7 bases. Losses at the gene ends were 5 bases for V and 4 bases for J; bases not matched to a gene: 2. Germline V gene data show CDR1 as SEHNR and CDR2 as FQNEAQ (reference sequence). This CDR3 contains 13 residues. The CDR3 DNA reads as TGTGCCAGCAGCCTGGGACAGTACAATGAGCAGTTCTTC. It is translated as CASSLGQYNEQFF. Complete variable domain (other parts from reference TRBV7-9 and TRBJ2-1): DTGVSQNPRHKITKRGQNVTFRCDPISEHNRLYWYRQTLGQGPEFLTYFQNEAQLEKSRLLSDRFSAERPKGSFSTLEIQRTEQGDSAMYLCASSLGQYNEQFFGPGTRLTVL.

This rearrangement joins TRBV7-6 to TRBJ2-1, with 7 bases fitting TRBD2. The CDR3 sequence is 15 residues long. V dropped 0 bases and J dropped 4; count of bases not matched to a gene: 3. The germline CDR1 and CDR2 sequences are SGHVS and FNYEAQ. In nucleotides, the CDR3 is TGTGCCAGCAGCTTAGCGGGAGGGCTGTACAATGAGCAGTTCTTC. Protein: CASSLAGGLYNEQFF. Supplemented by reference TRBV7-6 and TRBJ2-1, the full variable domain reads GAGVSQSPRYKVTKRGQDVALRCDPISGHVSLYWYRQALGQGPEFLTYFNYEAQQDKSGLPNDRFSAERPEGSISTLTIQRTEQRDSAMYRCASSLAGGLYNEQFFGPGTRLTVL.

V usage is TRBV11-3 and J usage is TRBJ2-6; D ambiguous. With 5 bases removed from V and 0 bases from J, the gap between germline ends came to 11 bases. The CDR3 runs 16 residues. CDR1 SGHNT and CDR2 YENEEA come from the germline V gene. The CDR3 DNA is TGTGCCAGCAGCCGCGAGCGTCCCTCTGGGGCCAACGTCCTGACTTTC. Its translation is CASSRERPSGANVLTF. Drawing the rest from reference TRBV11-3 and TRBJ2-6, the complete variable domain is EAGVVQSPRYKIIEKKQPVAFWCNPISGHNTLYWYLQNLGQGPELLIRYENEEAVDDSQLPKDRFSAERLKGVDSTLKIQPAELGDSAVYLCASSRERPSGANVLTFGAGSRLTVL.

The chain employs TRBV10-1 and TRBJ1-1, with D possibly being TRBD1 (6 bases). The CDR3 sequence is 15 residues long. The ends were cut back, 4 bases at V and 4 bases at J, with 16 bases in the middle. The germline CDR1 and CDR2 sequences are WNHNN and SYGVQD (reference sequence). CDR3 nucleotide sequence: TGCGCCAGCAGTGCTACAGGGATTGGCCGCACTGAAGCTTTCTTT. This gives the protein CASSATGIGRTEAFF.

The chain joins TRBV5-4 to TRBJ1-1; the D is unclear. V lost 0 bases, J lost 3 bases, and 6 bases lay in between. Germline CDR1 is SGHNT and CDR2 is YYREEE (reference sequence). This CDR3 spans 13 amino acids. This CDR3 is CASSLDGDTEAFF. CDR3 nucleotides: TGTGCCAGCAGCTTGGACGGGGACACTGAAGCTTTCTTT.

The J gene is TRBJ1-6, the V gene TRBV18, with TRBD1 matching over 7 bases. Germline loops: CDR1 KGHSH, CDR2 LQKENI. The CDR3 is made up of 14 amino acids. With V trimmed by 3 bases and J by 7 bases, 3 bases remained unmatched. The CDR3 is CASSPGTENSPLHF. DNA for the CDR3: TGTGCCAGCTCACCGGGGACAGAGAATTCACCCCTCCACTTT.

The V call is TRBV7-3, the J call TRBJ2-3; 8 bases agree with TRBD2. CDR3 length: 14 amino acids. V was clipped by 5 bases and J by 4 bases; unmatched bases: 5. The germline CDR1 and CDR2 sequences are SGHTA and FQGTGA. The CDR3 reads CASSTAGGPDTQYF. For the CDR3, the DNA is TGTGCCAGCAGCACCGCGGGGGGTCCAGATACGCAGTATTTT. The full variable domain, with the rest looked up from reference TRBV7-3 and TRBJ2-3, is GAGVSQTPSNKVTEKGKYVELRCDPISGHTALYWYRQSLGQGPEFLIYFQGTGAADDSGLPNDRFFAVRPEGSVSTLKIQRTERGDSAVYLCASSTAGGPDTQYFGPGTRLTVL.

This chain connects TRBV9 to TRBJ1-6, with 10 bases aligning to TRBD1. Unmatched junction bases numbered 4, after V lost 4 bases and J lost 9 bases. The germline V gene encodes CDR1 SGDLS and CDR2 YYNGEE. The CDR3 is 14 amino acids. CDR3 loop: CASSPGQGRSPLHF. CDR3 in DNA: TGTGCCAGCAGCCCGGGACAGGGGCGTTCACCCCTCCACTTT.

The chain joins TRBV30 to TRBJ1-4, with 7 bases aligning to TRBD1. Trimming took 8 bases from V and 5 from J; bases not matched to a gene: 8. This CDR3 has 13 residues. Germline-derived CDR1 and CDR2 are GTSNPN and SVGIG (reference sequence). CDR3 in DNA: TGTGCCGGAAGACAGGGCAGAAATGAAAAACTGTTTTTT. Protein product: CAGRQGRNEKLFF.

This rearrangement joins TRBV6-5 to TRBJ2-3; D is possibly TRBD2 (5 bases). Germline CDR1 reads MNHEY; CDR2 reads SVGAGI. The CDR3 runs to 15 residues. Trimming took off 2 bases at V and 5 bases at J, with 14 bases between the two ends. CDR3 in amino acids: CASSYPGKGVDTQYF. The CDR3 DNA reads as TGTGCCAGCAGTTACCCCGGGAAGGGAGTAGATACGCAGTATTTT.

This chain uses TRBV25-1 with TRBJ2-5; D may be TRBD2 (6 bases). The germline V gene encodes CDR1 MGHDK and CDR2 SYGVNS. Deletions cut 1 base from V and 4 bases from J, with 13 bases between. This CDR3 is 15 amino acids long. The CDR3 region is CASSEWGRGGETQYF. In nucleotides, the CDR3 is TGTGCCAGCAGTGAATGGGGACGGGGAGGAGAGACCCAGTACTTC.

V usage is TRBV27 and J usage is TRBJ1-5; TRBD1 might be the D (5 bases). CDR1 is MNHEY and CDR2 is SMNVEV in the germline V gene (reference sequence). V lost 6 bases to trimming and J lost 8 bases, with 14 bases between them. The length of the CDR3 is 13 residues. Written as DNA, the CDR3 is TGTGCCAGCAGCCTCGGACAAACGAAGCCCCAGCATTTT. Protein sequence: CASSLGQTKPQHF.

The V and J genes are TRBV2 and TRBJ2-5; the D gene is possibly TRBD1 (5 bases). The V gene lost 8 bases and the J gene lost 3 bases, with 7 bases spanning the gap. This CDR3 spans 11 amino acids. From germline, CDR1 is SNHLY and CDR2 FYNNEI. In nucleotides, the CDR3 is TGTGCCAGCTCGACAGAAGAGACCCAGTACTTC. The encoded protein is CASSTEETQYF.

V gene TRBV25-1 combines with J gene TRBJ2-7, with 8 nucleotides matching TRBD1. This CDR3 is 15 amino acids long. The junction had 13 bases not matched to a gene; V was cut back by 6 bases and J by 6 bases. The germline gives CDR1 MGHDK, CDR2 SYGVNS. The CDR3 protein is CASRDPGGAGREQYF. CDR3 sequence (DNA): TGTGCCAGCAGGGATCCAGGGGGCGCAGGGCGCGAGCAGTACTTC.